What follows are 5 T cell receptor beta chains derived from one specimen sequenced in a study of regulatory T cells in long-lasting Graves disease. The time point here: newly diagnosed GD, antithyroid drugs for less than 3 months. Preparation of the TCR library used RNA extracted from PBMCs. Arm-PCR of CDR3 regions and iRepertoire HTBI primers were used to build TCR beta libraries. One entry per CDR3 protein, called by TCRdb with MiXCR from the multiplex PCR reads. The sample holds roughly 420,000 distinct CDR3 sequences; around 17% are singletons and the top ten take around 10%. These sequences were also reported in another study, on T cells in Graves' hyperthyroidism and ophthalmopathy.

The starting material was peripheral blood mononuclear cells (PBMCs), obtained at new diagnosis, from a patient treated with antithyroid drugs. The receptor set was obtained from a woman aged 25-40 years with Graves disease.

At least ten counts were recorded for this clonotype. The J gene is TRBJ2-1, the V gene TRBV29-1, with a tentative D call TRBD2 (6 bases). The CDR3 extends over 17 amino acids. Germline values: CDR1 SQVTM, CDR2 ANQGSEA. Between the trimmed V and J ends, which lost 0 bases and 4 bases, there was a span of 19 bases. CDR3 nucleotide sequence: TGCAGCGTTGAAGACATTTTAAGGTCTAGCGAATACAATGAGCAGTTCTTC. Translating it yields CSVEDILRSSEYNEQFF.

This clonotype came up many times. V and J are TRBV18 and TRBJ2-7, with TRBD1 matching 10 bases. The ends lost 3 bases at V and 1 base at J; junction bases unmatched: 6. The CDR3 is 16 amino acids. The germline V gene encodes CDR1 KGHSH and CDR2 LQKENI. The CDR3: CASSPPGQGHSYEQYF. The CDR3 nucleotides read TGTGCCAGCTCACCCCCGGGACAGGGGCATTCCTACGAGCAGTACTTC.

This clonotype came up many times. J is TRBJ2-1 and V is TRBV30; maybe TRBD2 (6 bases). The CDR3 totals 13 residues. Germline V gene sequence: CDR1 GTSNPN, CDR2 SVGIG (reference sequence). V was cut by 7 bases and J by 5 bases, with 15 bases left in between. The CDR3 region is CAFSSDGNNEQFF. CDR3 in DNA: TGTGCCTTTTCTAGCGACGGGAACAATGAGCAGTTCTTC.

Regarding this clonotype: A read error likely explains this, since a far larger clone differs by one base. V gene TRBV20-1 combines with J gene TRBJ2-1; D not certain. The CDR3 contains 10 residues. Deletions cut 5 bases from V and 11 bases from J, with 10 bases between. Germline V gene sequence: CDR1 DFQATT, CDR2 SNEGSKA (reference sequence). CDR3 amino acids: CSAENKQQFF. In nucleotides, the CDR3 is TGCAGTGCTGAGAATAAACAGCAGTTCTTC.

This clonotype was counted ten times or more. The V gene is TRBV11-2, the J gene TRBJ2-3; 9 bases agree with TRBD2. This CDR3 spans 17 amino acids. V trimming: 0 bases; J trimming: 0 bases; junction bases outside the gene matches: 4. The germline V gene has CDR1 SGHAT and CDR2 FQNNGV. For the CDR3, the DNA is TGTGCCAGCAGCTTAGACAGACTAGCGGCTAGCACAGATACGCAGTATTTT. Protein sequence: CASSLDRLAASTDTQYF.